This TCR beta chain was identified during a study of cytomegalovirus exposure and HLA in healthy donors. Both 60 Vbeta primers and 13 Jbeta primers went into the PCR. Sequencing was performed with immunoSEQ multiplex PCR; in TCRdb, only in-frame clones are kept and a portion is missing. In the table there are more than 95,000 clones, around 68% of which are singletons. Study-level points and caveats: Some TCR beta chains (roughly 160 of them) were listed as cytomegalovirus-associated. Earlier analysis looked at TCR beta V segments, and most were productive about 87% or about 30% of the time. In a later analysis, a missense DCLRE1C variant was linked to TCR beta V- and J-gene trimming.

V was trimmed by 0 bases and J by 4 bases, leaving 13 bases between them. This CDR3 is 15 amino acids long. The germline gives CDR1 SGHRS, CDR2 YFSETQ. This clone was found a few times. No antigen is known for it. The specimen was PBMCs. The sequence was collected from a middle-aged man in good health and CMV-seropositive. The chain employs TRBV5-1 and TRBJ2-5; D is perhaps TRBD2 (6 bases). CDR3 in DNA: TGCGCCAGCAGCTTGGCCGGGACTCTCCGAGAGACCCAGTACTTC. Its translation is CASSLAGTLRETQYF.